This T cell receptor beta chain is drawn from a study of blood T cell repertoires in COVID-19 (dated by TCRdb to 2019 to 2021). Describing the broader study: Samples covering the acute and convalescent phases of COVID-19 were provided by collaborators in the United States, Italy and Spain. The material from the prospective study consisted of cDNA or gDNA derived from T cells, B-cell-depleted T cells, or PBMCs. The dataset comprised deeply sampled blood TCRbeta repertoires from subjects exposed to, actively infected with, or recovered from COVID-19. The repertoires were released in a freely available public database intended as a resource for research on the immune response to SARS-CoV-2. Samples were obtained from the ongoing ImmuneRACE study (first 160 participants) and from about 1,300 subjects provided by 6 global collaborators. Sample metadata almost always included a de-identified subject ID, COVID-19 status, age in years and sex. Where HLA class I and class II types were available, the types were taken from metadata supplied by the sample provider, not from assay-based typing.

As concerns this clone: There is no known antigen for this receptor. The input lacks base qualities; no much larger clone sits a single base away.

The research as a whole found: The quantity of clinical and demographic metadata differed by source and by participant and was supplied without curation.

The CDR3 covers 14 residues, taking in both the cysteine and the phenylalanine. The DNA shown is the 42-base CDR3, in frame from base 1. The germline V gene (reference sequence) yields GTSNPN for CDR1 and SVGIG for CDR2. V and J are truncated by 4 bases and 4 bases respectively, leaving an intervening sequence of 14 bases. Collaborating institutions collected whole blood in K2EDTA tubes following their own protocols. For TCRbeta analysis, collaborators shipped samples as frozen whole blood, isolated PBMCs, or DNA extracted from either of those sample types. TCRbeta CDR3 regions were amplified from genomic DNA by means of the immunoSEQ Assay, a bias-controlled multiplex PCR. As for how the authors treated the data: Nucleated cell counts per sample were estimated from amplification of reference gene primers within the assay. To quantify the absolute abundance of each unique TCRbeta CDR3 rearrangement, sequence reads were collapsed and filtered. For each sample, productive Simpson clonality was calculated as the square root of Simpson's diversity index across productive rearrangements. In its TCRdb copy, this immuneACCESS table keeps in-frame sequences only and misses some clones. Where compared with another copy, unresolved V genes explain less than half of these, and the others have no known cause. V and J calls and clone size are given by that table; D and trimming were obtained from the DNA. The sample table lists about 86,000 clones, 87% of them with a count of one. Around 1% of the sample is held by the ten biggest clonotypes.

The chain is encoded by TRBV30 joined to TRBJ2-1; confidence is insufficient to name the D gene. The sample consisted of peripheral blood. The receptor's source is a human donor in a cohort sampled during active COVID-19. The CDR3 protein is CAWKRGATYNEQFF. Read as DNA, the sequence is TGTGCCTGGAAAAGAGGAGCTACTTACAATGAGCAGTTCTTC.